The clone carrying this T cell receptor (beta chain) has only a few counts. No antigen is known for it. These data are taken from a study of T cells in Graves' hyperthyroidism and ophthalmopathy. Overall study findings and caveats: Most thyroid clonotypes that were expanded above 0.001 also turned up in blood. Ophthalmopathy was model-predicted a median around 6.1 months pre-onset.

Researchers amplified the TCR beta CDR3 regions from RNA transcripts. The TCR CDR3 was amplified in a first-round RT-PCR using the HTBI primer set. TCRdb fed the multiplex PCR reads into MiXCR, producing one record per CDR3 protein. The sample includes 300,000 to 500,000 distinct CDR3 sequences, roughly an eighth seen only once; the top ten take around 27%. This sequence originates from a man in his forties or fifties with Graves' ophthalmopathy. The source material was blood.

CDR3 loop: CASRAGTSADNEQFF. The CDR3 DNA is TGCGCCAGCAGGGCTGGGACTAGCGCCGACAATGAGCAGTTCTTC. This chain connects TRBV5-1 to TRBJ2-1, with 10 bases that match TRBD2. V was pared by 5 bases and J by 5 bases, with 7 bases of the junction left unmatched. There are 15 residues in the CDR3. CDR1 is SGHRS, CDR2 YFSETQ, per germline.